The 22 T cell receptor beta chains listed next were all sequenced from one sample in a study of CD8 T cells in ankylosing spondylitis. TCRdb fed the 5' RACE reads into MiXCR, producing one record per CDR3 protein. This sample has under 250,000 distinct CDR3 sequences, with roughly a tenth found just once. Material for sequencing was blood, either unsorted or a sorted T cell fraction (not recorded which). These receptors all come from a male donor with ankylosing spondylitis or in good health (not recorded which).

The rearrangement links TRBV3-1 to TRBJ2-7; D is possibly TRBD2 (5 bases). Trimming left V 0 bases short and J 6 bases short, with 18 bases between. Germline values: CDR1 LGHDT, CDR2 YNNKEL (reference sequence). The CDR3 spans 16 residues. The CDR3 nucleotides read TGTGCCAGCAGCCAAGATCTAGCCAGGAGGCGCGTCGAGCAGTACTTC. It encodes CASSQDLARRRVEQYF.

This clonotype was observed many times. The chain combines TRBV19 with TRBJ2-1; no reliable D call. V lost 5 bases and J 1 base, leaving 12 bases between the germline ends. The CDR3 has 15 residues. The germline CDR1 and CDR2 sequences are LNHDA and SQIVND (reference sequence). The CDR3 nucleotides are TGTGCCAGTAGTCCCCAGAGCCGATCCTACAATGAGCAGTTCTTC. This encodes CASSPQSRSYNEQFF. Using reference TRBV19 and TRBJ2-1 for the parts outside the CDR3, the full variable domain is DGGITQSPKYLFRKEGQNVTLSCEQNLNHDAMYWYRQDPGQGLRLIYYSQIVNDFQKGDIAEGYSVSREKKESFPLTVTSAQKNPTAFYLCASSPQSRSYNEQFFGPGTRLTVL.

This clonotype was observed many times. This chain joins TRBV30 and TRBJ2-1; D remains ambiguous. CDR3 length equals 12 residues. V lost 4 bases and J 9 bases, leaving 13 bases between the germline ends. Looked up from germline, CDR1 is GTSNPN and CDR2 is SVGIG (reference sequence). This chain's CDR3 is CAWNAAAVEQFF. The CDR3 nucleotides are TGTGCCTGGAATGCCGCAGCAGTTGAGCAGTTCTTC.

At least ten counts were recorded for this clonotype. The chain combines TRBV12-3 or TRBV12-4 with TRBJ2-2; D is ambiguous. CDR3 length: 14 residues. Trimming shortened V by 11 bases and J by 0 bases, and 13 bases separated the two germline ends. The CDR3 region is CAGGISSNTGELFF. The CDR3 DNA reads as TGTGCCGGTGGGATTAGCTCGAACACCGGGGAGCTGTTTTTT.

This clonotype was seen repeatedly, ten times or more. The V call is TRBV12-3 or TRBV12-4, the J call TRBJ1-2; D remains unclear. The ends were cut back, 6 bases at V and 8 bases at J, with 13 bases in the middle. CDR3 length: 12 residues. CDR3 DNA: TGTGCCAGCAGGAAGAGCTCTCAAGGCTACACCTTC. This translates into CASRKSSQGYTF.

This clonotype was seen at least ten times. The chain employs TRBV6-5 and TRBJ2-2, with a possible D match to TRBD1 (5 bases). The CDR3 is 11 amino acids. Trimming took 5 bases from V and 7 from J, leaving 5 bases between them. Per the germline V gene, CDR1 is MNHEY and CDR2 is SVGAGI. In nucleotides, the CDR3 is TGTGCCAGCAGTAGGGGCGGGGAGCTGTTTTTT. Its translation: CASSRGGELFF.

There are many counts of this clonotype. The rearrangement joins TRBV5-1 to TRBJ2-1; D may be TRBD2 (6 bases). Between the trimmed V and J ends, which lost 0 bases and 4 bases, there was a span of 11 bases. The CDR3 is 15 amino acids. Germline V gene lookup returns CDR1 SGHRS and CDR2 YFSETQ. The CDR3 reads CASSLGGTVYNEQFF. In nucleotides, the CDR3 is TGCGCCAGCAGCTTGGGGGGGACTGTTTACAATGAGCAGTTCTTC.

In its sample, this clonotype was seen many times. The chain carries TRBV5-1 and TRBJ2-3; TRBD2 is a possible D gene (5 bases). Trimming pared 0 bases from V and 8 bases from J, leaving 13 bases between. Per the germline V gene, CDR1 is SGHRS and CDR2 is YFSETQ. There are 14 residues in the CDR3. Here the CDR3 reads CASSLALAEATQYF. CDR3 sequence (DNA): TGCGCCAGCAGCTTGGCTCTAGCTGAAGCTACGCAGTATTTT.

There are many counts of this clonotype. This rearrangement joins TRBV29-1 to TRBJ2-3; unclear D gene. CDR1 and CDR2 (germline): SQVTM, ANQGSEA. CDR3 size: 12 residues. Deletions cut 4 bases from V and 2 bases from J, with 7 bases between. CDR3: CSVGDNTDTQYF. The CDR3 DNA reads TGCAGCGTTGGAGATAACACAGATACGCAGTATTTT.

V and J are TRBV6-1 and TRBJ2-2; D perhaps matches TRBD2 (5 bases). V was clipped by 5 bases and J by 8 bases, with 15 bases between them. The germline CDR1 and CDR2 sequences are MNHNS and SASEGT. The CDR3 sequence is 14 residues long. CDR3 DNA sequence: TGTGCCAGCAGTCCGGACGGGAAGCTAGGGGAGCTGTTTTTT. Translation gives CASSPDGKLGELFF.

This clonotype came up many times. The chain employs TRBV6-6 and TRBJ1-1; D is undetermined. Trimming stripped 5 bases from V and 5 bases from J, with 12 bases between. The CDR3 loop spans 13 amino acids. CDR1 is MNHNY, CDR2 SVGAGI, per germline (reference sequence). The CDR3 loop is CASSARVSTEAFF. CDR3 in DNA: TGTGCCAGCAGTGCCCGAGTCTCGACTGAAGCTTTCTTT.

This clonotype was seen a few times. The chain joins TRBV21-1 to TRBJ2-3; TRBD2, as called in the table, went unchecked against the DNA. TRBV21-1 is classified as a pseudogene. This CDR3 has 16 amino acids. CDR3 DNA sequence: TGTGCCAGCAGCCCCCAAAGGAGGCAGATCACAGATACGCAGTATTTT. Its translation: CASSPQRRQITDTQYF.

This clonotype occurred many times. The chain carries TRBV7-2 and TRBJ2-3; no clear D gene. Germline CDR1 is SGHTA and CDR2 is FQGNSA. Trimming removed 5 bases from V and 5 bases from J, with 11 bases in between. This CDR3 has 13 amino acids. DNA of the CDR3: TGTGCCAGCAGCCGGCTCCCAAGAGATACGCAGTATTTT. This gives the protein CASSRLPRDTQYF.

This clonotype was observed many times. The rearrangement uses TRBV5-5 and TRBJ2-1, with 11 bases fitting TRBD2. CDR1 and CDR2 from the germline V gene are SGHKS and YYEKEE (reference sequence). J gave up 6 bases and V 5 bases, and 7 bases lay outside the gene matches. The CDR3 runs 15 residues. CDR3 amino acids: CASSNLAGGPNEQFF. CDR3 nucleotides: TGTGCCAGCAGTAACCTAGCGGGAGGCCCCAATGAGCAGTTCTTC.

The chain is built from TRBV7-9 and TRBJ1-4; unclear D gene. Germline V lookup: CDR1 SEHNR, CDR2 FQNEAQ (reference sequence). V lost 2 bases, J lost 8 bases, and 12 bases lay in between. The CDR3 length is 14 residues. The CDR3 DNA reads TGTGCCAGCAGCTTATCCTCGGGCAACGAAAAACTGTTTTTT. This gives the protein CASSLSSGNEKLFF.

This clonotype occurred many times. V gene TRBV5-1 combines with J gene TRBJ1-1, with a tentative D call TRBD1 (5 bases). CDR3 length: 16 residues. The V gene lost 0 bases and the J gene lost 2 bases, with 14 bases spanning the gap. In germline, CDR1 is SGHRS, CDR2 YFSETQ. The CDR3 coding sequence is TGCGCCAGCAGCTTGGCCAACGGGGCGAGAAACACTGAAGCTTTCTTT. Residues: CASSLANGARNTEAFF.

This clonotype came up a few times. CDR3 coding DNA: TGTGCCAGCAGCTCGTTGCAGTCGTACCAGATCGAGCAGTACTTC. Residues: CASSSLQSYQIEQYF. This chain joins TRBV5-6 and TRBJ2-7; D not resolved. Germline lookup yields CDR1 SGHDT and CDR2 YYEEEE. Between the trimmed V and J ends, which lost 3 bases and 6 bases, there was a span of 19 bases. The CDR3 has 15 residues.

This chain connects TRBV4-2 to TRBJ2-3; 12 bases are shared with TRBD2. Germline CDR1 LGHNA, CDR2 YNFKEQ. J gave up 2 bases and V 1 base, and 4 bases lay outside the gene matches. The CDR3 length is 17 residues. CDR3 amino acids: CASSQVRTSGDTDTQYF. In nucleotides, the CDR3 is TGTGCCAGCAGCCAAGTTAGGACTAGCGGGGACACAGATACGCAGTATTTT.

There are a few counts of this clonotype. The J gene is TRBJ2-7, the V gene TRBV7-9, with D possibly TRBD1 on 6 matching bases. The germline V gene has CDR1 SEHNR and CDR2 FQNEAQ (reference sequence). Trimming took off 0 bases at V and 0 bases at J, with 12 bases between the two ends. The CDR3 spans 16 residues. CDR3 DNA sequence: TGTGCCAGCAGCTTAGCGCAGGGGCGAAGCTCCTACGAGCAGTACTTC. This encodes CASSLAQGRSSYEQYF.

This clonotype appeared many times. V is TRBV12-3 or TRBV12-4 and J is TRBJ2-7, with TRBD2 identical over 7 bases. CDR3 length: 18 residues. The junction had 18 bases not matched to a gene; V was cut back by 5 bases and J by 2 bases. This chain's CDR3 is CASSHVAMGGPLTYEQYF. The CDR3 bases are TGTGCCAGCAGTCACGTAGCAATGGGAGGGCCCCTAACCTACGAGCAGTACTTC.

CDR3 region: CASSLFQTSGLNEQFF. CDR3 DNA sequence: TGTGCCAGCTCACTTTTCCAGACTAGCGGGCTCAATGAGCAGTTCTTC. The V and J genes are TRBV18 and TRBJ2-1; 10 nucleotides match TRBD2. The CDR3 is made up of 16 amino acids. The V and J ends lost 4 bases and 6 bases, in that order; junction bases with no gene match: 9. Germline V gives CDR1 KGHSH, CDR2 LQKENI.

This clonotype was recorded at least ten times. The chain combines TRBV3-1 with TRBJ2-2; possible D gene TRBD1, 6 bases. CDR1 is LGHDT, CDR2 YNNKEL, per germline (reference sequence). V lost 0 bases and J lost 4, with 12 bases in between. CDR3 length equals 16 residues. Here the CDR3 reads CASSQDRGGGTGELFF. The CDR3 DNA sequence: TGTGCCAGCAGCCAAGATCGAGGGGGTGGCACCGGGGAGCTGTTTTTT.